This T cell receptor (beta chain) is drawn from a study of response to subunit inactivated influenza vaccine. From the RT-PCR reads, TCRdb called clonotypes with MiXCR, one entry per CDR3 protein. The sample holds around 760,000 distinct CDR3 sequences, around 14% seen once. V shed 8 bases and J 9 bases; nucleotides not matched to a gene: 8. This CDR3 contains 13 residues. The source was PBMCs from blood, collected around two weeks before vaccination. The chain has TRBV12-3 or TRBV12-4 and TRBJ2-1; 9 positions agree with TRBD2. The receptor's source is a man aged 50-59 years who received an inactivated influenza vaccine. The CDR3 protein is CASGLAGFSEQFF. The CDR3 nucleotides are TGTGCCAGCGGGCTAGCGGGATTCTCTGAGCAGTTCTTC.